The source of this T cell receptor beta chain is a study of OX40 agonist ivuxolimab in advanced cancers. Study as a whole: Patients were dosed intravenously with ivuxolimab at 0.01 to 10 mg/kg every 2 weeks. Subjects had a mean age of 60 years, with a range of about 23 to 85; just over 80% were male.

Sequencing was performed with immunoSEQ multiplex PCR; in TCRdb, only in-frame clones are kept and a portion is missing. The sample has 13,000 or so clones, about three quarters seen once. Deletions cut 1 base from V and 0 bases from J, with 11 bases between. This CDR3 spans 16 amino acids. Germline V gives CDR1 SGHTA, CDR2 FQGTGA. The origin of this receptor is an adult with an advanced solid tumor such as melanoma, head and neck, liver or kidney cancer. The V and J genes are TRBV7-3 and TRBJ2-3; D is unclear. Source: CD4+ or CD8+ T cells sorted from blood, taken in a trial of the OX40 agonist ivuxolimab. CDR3 sequence: CASSLRALSSTDTQYF. CDR3 in DNA: TGTGCCAGCAGCTTAAGGGCGCTAAGTAGCACAGATACGCAGTATTTT.